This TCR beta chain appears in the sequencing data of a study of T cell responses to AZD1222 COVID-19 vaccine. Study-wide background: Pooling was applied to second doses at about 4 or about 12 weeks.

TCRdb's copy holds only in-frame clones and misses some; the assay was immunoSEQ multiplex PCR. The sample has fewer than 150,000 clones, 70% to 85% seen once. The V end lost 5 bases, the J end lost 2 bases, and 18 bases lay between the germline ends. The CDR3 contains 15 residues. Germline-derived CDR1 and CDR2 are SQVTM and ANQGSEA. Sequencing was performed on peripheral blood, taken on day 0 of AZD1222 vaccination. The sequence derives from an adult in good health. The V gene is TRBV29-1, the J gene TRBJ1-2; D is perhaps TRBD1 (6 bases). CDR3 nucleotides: TGCAGCGTTACTATTCAGGGCAGGGGAAACTATGGCTACACCTTC. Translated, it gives CSVTIQGRGNYGYTF.